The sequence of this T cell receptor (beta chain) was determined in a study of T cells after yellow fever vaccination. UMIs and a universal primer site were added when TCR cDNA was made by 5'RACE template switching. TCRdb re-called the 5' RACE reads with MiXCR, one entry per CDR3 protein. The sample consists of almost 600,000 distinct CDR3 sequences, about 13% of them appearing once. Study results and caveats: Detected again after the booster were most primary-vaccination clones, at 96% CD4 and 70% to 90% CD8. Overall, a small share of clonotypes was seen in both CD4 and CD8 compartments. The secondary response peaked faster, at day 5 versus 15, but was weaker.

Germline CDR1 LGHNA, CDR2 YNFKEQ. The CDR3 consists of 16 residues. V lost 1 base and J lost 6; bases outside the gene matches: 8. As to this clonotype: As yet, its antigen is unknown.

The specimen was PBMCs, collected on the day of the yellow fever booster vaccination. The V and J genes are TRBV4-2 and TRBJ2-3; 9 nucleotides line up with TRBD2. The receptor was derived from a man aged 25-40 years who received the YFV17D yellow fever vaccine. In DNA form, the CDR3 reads TGTGCCAGCAGCCAAGGGCTAGCGGGAACCGTGGATACGCAGTATTTT. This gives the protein CASSQGLAGTVDTQYF.